One and the same sample provided the 19 T cell receptor beta chains below, sequenced in a study of blood T cell repertoires in COVID-19. Repertoires were generated with immunoSEQ multiplex PCR, while TCRdb's copy carries only in-frame clones and drops some. The sample lists about 81,000 clones; approximately 89% were seen once. The sample taken for sequencing was peripheral blood. These receptor sequences come from a woman aged 80 or over with active COVID-19.

V usage is TRBV4-1 and J usage is TRBJ2-1; D is perhaps TRBD1 (6 bases). V lost 5 bases to trimming and J lost 3 bases, with 17 bases between them. The CDR3 is 16 amino acids. CDR1 and CDR2 from the germline V gene are MGHRA and YSYEKL. DNA of the CDR3: TGCGCCAGCAGCGTTAATACGGGACAAAACTACAATGAGCAGTTCTTC. Its translation is CASSVNTGQNYNEQFF.

This chain uses TRBV5-4 with TRBJ2-2, with 9 bases identical to TRBD1. The CDR3 length is 17 residues. Germline CDR1 and CDR2: SGHNT and YYREEE (reference sequence). Trimming cost V 1 base and J 3 bases; bases outside gene matches: 7. CDR3 nucleotide sequence: TGTGCCAGCAGCTTGAAAGGCGGACAGGGGTACACCGGGGAGCTGTTTTTT. Its protein is CASSLKGGQGYTGELFF.

The chain is built from TRBV28 and TRBJ1-1; 9 bases match TRBD1. The V and J ends lost 7 bases and 11 bases, in that order; junction bases with no gene match: 11. The CDR3 is 13 residues long. Germline V CDR1 and CDR2: MDHEN, SYDVKM. The CDR3 loop reads CASNFGTGMRAFF. The CDR3 DNA reads TGTGCCAGCAACTTTGGGACAGGGATGCGGGCTTTCTTT.

This clone was found a few times. This chain uses TRBV29-1 with TRBJ2-7; 9 nucleotides agree with TRBD1. Per germline, CDR1 SQVTM and CDR2 ANQGSEA. CDR3 length equals 13 residues. V shed 7 bases and J 7 bases; nucleotides not matched to a gene: 11. The CDR3 is CSARNWGTGEQYF. CDR3 DNA sequence: TGCAGCGCTCGGAACTGGGGGACAGGGGAGCAGTACTTC.

This chain links TRBV5-1 with TRBJ2-1, with 14 bases that match TRBD2. V dropped 4 bases and J dropped 9; count of bases not matched to a gene: 9. The CDR3 is 16 amino acids. Looked up from germline, CDR1 is SGHRS and CDR2 is YFSETQ. CDR3 amino acids: CASSTGTSGRSSEQFF. The CDR3 DNA reads as TGCGCCAGCAGCACCGGGACTAGCGGGAGAAGTAGTGAGCAGTTCTTC. The full variable domain, in which reference TRBV5-1 and TRBJ2-1 provide the parts outside the CDR3, is KAGVTQTPRYLIKTRGQQVTLSCSPISGHRSVSWYQQTPGQGLQFLFEYFSETQRNKGNFPGRFSGRQFSNSRSEMNVSTLELGDSALYLCASSTGTSGRSSEQFFGPGTRLTVL.

The CDR3 region is CASSPVRLAELVEQFF. In DNA, the CDR3 is TGTGCCAGCTCACCGGTTAGACTAGCGGAATTAGTGGAGCAGTTCTTC. The genes are TRBV18 and TRBJ2-1; 9 nucleotides match TRBD2. The V segment lost 3 bases and the J segment 10 bases; nucleotides outside the gene matches: 13. CDR3 length: 16 amino acids. CDR1 and CDR2 from the germline V gene are KGHSH and LQKENI.

The chain couples TRBV18 to TRBJ2-2, with 9 bases that match TRBD1. V lost 4 bases and J lost 1; bases outside the gene matches: 4. The CDR3 has 16 residues. Germline-derived CDR1 and CDR2 are KGHSH and LQKENI. The CDR3, as DNA: TGTGCCAGCTCACTCCAGGGACAGGGGAACACCGGGGAGCTGTTTTTT. It is translated as CASSLQGQGNTGELFF.

The chain couples TRBV9 to TRBJ2-1; TRBD2 agrees at 14 bases. V dropped 2 bases and J dropped 4; count of bases not matched to a gene: 2. Germline V gene sequence: CDR1 SGDLS, CDR2 YYNGEE. CDR3 length equals 16 residues. In nucleotides, the CDR3 is TGTGCCAGCAGCGTCGGGACTAGCGGGAGATACAATGAGCAGTTCTTC. Translation gives CASSVGTSGRYNEQFF.

The chain combines TRBV5-1 with TRBJ2-7; no reliable D call. The CDR3 length is 12 residues. CDR1 SGHRS and CDR2 YFSETQ come from the germline V gene. The germline V and J ends were trimmed by 2 bases and 4 bases, with 7 bases remaining between them. The CDR3 spells CASSFDGYEQYF. CDR3 DNA sequence: TGCGCCAGCAGCTTCGACGGGTACGAGCAGTACTTC.

This clone has a single count. J is TRBJ2-1 and V is TRBV7-2; 9 bases fit TRBD2. CDR1 and CDR2 from the germline V gene are SGHTA and FQGNSA. The CDR3 runs 15 residues. Trimming at V came to 1 base and at J to 8 bases, leaving 6 bases not matched to a gene. The CDR3 is CASSLGISGSHEQFF. CDR3 DNA sequence: TGTGCCAGCAGCTTAGGTATTAGCGGGAGCCATGAGCAGTTCTTC.

The V call is TRBV4-2, the J call TRBJ2-3, with 12 bases aligning to TRBD2. The CDR3 length is 18 residues. Losses at the gene ends were 4 bases for V and 4 bases for J; bases not matched to a gene: 12. Germline-derived CDR1 and CDR2 are LGHNA and YNFKEQ. The CDR3 nucleotides read TGTGCCAGCAGCCCGTCGGGTCCTAGCGGGAGGGAATCAGATACGCAGTATTTT. This gives the protein CASSPSGPSGRESDTQYF.

J is TRBJ2-7 and V is TRBV30; 14 nucleotides align to TRBD2. Germline V gene lookup returns CDR1 GTSNPN and CDR2 SVGIG (reference sequence). The CDR3 extends over 15 amino acids. J was trimmed by 3 bases and V by 1 base; bases with no gene match: 2. The CDR3 nucleotides are TGTGCCTGGAGTGCGGGACTAGCGGGAGTCTACGAGCAGTACTTC. It specifies CAWSAGLAGVYEQYF.

The chain carries TRBV9 and TRBJ1-2, with D hard to call. V was shortened by 3 bases and J by 2 bases, with 17 bases between the two germline ends. The CDR3 length is 16 residues. CDR1 is SGDLS, CDR2 YYNGEE, per germline. The CDR3 coding sequence is TGTGCCAGCAGCGCAGGCCGGCCGGGAGCGAACTATGGCTACACCTTC. Translating gives CASSAGRPGANYGYTF.

The rearrangement links TRBV11-2 to TRBJ2-7; 7 bases are a match to TRBD2. Germline trimming cut 5 bases from V and 3 bases from J; bases unmatched to any gene: 13. CDR1 SGHAT and CDR2 FQNNGV come from the germline V gene. CDR3 length: 16 residues. The CDR3: CASSLTGSGTIYEQYF. Written as DNA, the CDR3 is TGTGCCAGCAGCCTGACCGGGTCCGGGACTATCTACGAGCAGTACTTC.

The chain recombines TRBV28 with TRBJ2-2, with TRBD1 matching over 8 bases. Germline values: CDR1 MDHEN, CDR2 SYDVKM. V dropped 7 bases and J dropped 6; count of bases not matched to a gene: 4. The CDR3 totals 13 residues. CDR3 region: CASNYRGAGELFF. The DNA for the CDR3 is TGTGCCAGCAATTACAGGGGGGCCGGGGAGCTGTTTTTT.

The table lists this clone with a count of one. The chain combines TRBV4-2 with TRBJ1-3, with no clear D. This CDR3 has 17 amino acids. CDR1 and CDR2 (germline): LGHNA, YNFKEQ. V gave up 1 base and J gave up 0 bases, with 13 bases separating them. CDR3 bases: TGTGCCAGCAGCCAAGGAAGGCAGGCATACTCTGGAAACACCATATATTTT. Protein sequence: CASSQGRQAYSGNTIYF.

The chain carries TRBV6-5 and TRBJ1-1; D call uncertain. The CDR3 is 16 amino acids. Trimming removed 0 bases at V and 1 base at J, with 12 bases between. CDR1 and CDR2 (germline): MNHEY, SVGAGI. CDR3 bases: TGTGCCAGCAGTTACTCGGTGGGGAGTGGGAACACTGAAGCTTTCTTT. Translated: CASSYSVGSGNTEAFF.

This chain uses TRBV28 with TRBJ2-7; a possible D gene is TRBD2 (5 bases). Germline V gene lookup returns CDR1 MDHEN and CDR2 SYDVKM. The V and J ends lost 6 bases and 1 base respectively, with 10 bases between them. CDR3 length: 13 amino acids. DNA of the CDR3: TGTGCCAGCAGGGTCAGCGGTTCCTACGAGCAGTACTTC. This encodes CASRVSGSYEQYF.

This clone was observed a few times. This chain uses TRBV18 with TRBJ1-2; D gene uncertain. With 1 base removed from V and 2 bases from J, the gap between germline ends came to 5 bases. The germline V gene has CDR1 KGHSH and CDR2 LQKENI. This CDR3 has 13 amino acids. The CDR3 bases are TGTGCCAGCTCACCACGGGCCAACTATGGCTACACCTTC. Amino acid sequence: CASSPRANYGYTF.